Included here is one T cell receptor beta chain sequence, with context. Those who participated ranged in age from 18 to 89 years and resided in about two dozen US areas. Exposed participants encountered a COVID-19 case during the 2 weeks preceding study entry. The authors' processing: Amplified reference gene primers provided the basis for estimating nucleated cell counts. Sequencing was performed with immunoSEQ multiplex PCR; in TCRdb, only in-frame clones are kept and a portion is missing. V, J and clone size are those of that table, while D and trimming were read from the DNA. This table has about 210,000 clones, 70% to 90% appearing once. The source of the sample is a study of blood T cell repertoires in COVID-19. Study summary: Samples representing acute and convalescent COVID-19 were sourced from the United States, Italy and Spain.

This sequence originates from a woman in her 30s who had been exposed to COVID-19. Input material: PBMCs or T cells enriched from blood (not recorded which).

The CDR3 loop is CASTSPNYGYTF. The CDR3, as DNA: TGTGCCAGCACCTCCCCGAACTATGGCTACACCTTC. The chain links TRBV2 to TRBJ1-2; D remains unclear. CDR3 length: 12 amino acids. Germline lookup yields CDR1 SNHLY and CDR2 FYNNEI. The V end was cut by 7 bases, the J end by 2 bases, with 8 bases between.